A single T cell receptor beta chain is shown here with its context. This sample is drawn from a study of blood T cell repertoires in COVID-19. Study information: Collection of acute and convalescent COVID-19 samples took place in the United States, Italy and Spain. PBMCs, B-cell-depleted T cells, or T cells provided the cDNA or gDNA that made up the material.

As originally analysed: How many nucleated cells were present was estimated from reference gene primer amplification. Repertoires were generated with immunoSEQ multiplex PCR, while TCRdb's copy carries only in-frame clones and drops some. The V and J calls and clone size come from that table; D and trimming were worked out from the DNA. The table shows 9,500 to 10,000 clones, with roughly three quarters occurring only once. Germline CDR1 SGDLS, CDR2 YYNGEE. V shed 3 bases, J shed 4 bases, and the junction held 6 bases outside the gene matches. CDR3 size: 15 residues. The sequenced material came from peripheral blood. This TCR came from a man aged 55 to 70 with active COVID-19. The chain employs TRBV9 and TRBJ1-2; 10 positions agree with TRBD1. The CDR3 DNA reads as TGTGCCAGCAGCGCCCCCGGGACAGGGGCCTATGGCTACACCTTC. Translated: CASSAPGTGAYGYTF. The whole variable domain, remainder taken from reference TRBV9 and TRBJ1-2, is DSGVTQTPKHLITATGQRVTLRCSPRSGDLSVYWYQQSLDQGLQFLIQYYNGEERAKGNILERFSAQQFPDLHSELNLSSLELGDSALYFCASSAPGTGAYGYTFGSGTRLTVV.